These 12 T cell receptor beta chains came from one sample sequenced in a study of human thymus T cells. Obtained as resections during corrective heart surgery, the thymus tissue was then studied. Profiled with immunoSEQ multiplex PCR; TCRdb holds only in-frame clones, not every one. The table has tens of thousands of clones, roughly 94% seen once. Sequenced sample: thymus tissue. Receptors originate from a girl under three years old with a congenital heart defect but otherwise immunologically healthy.

The V and J genes are TRBV2 and TRBJ2-3, with 11 nucleotides matching TRBD1. The CDR3 has 15 amino acids. CDR1 is SNHLY and CDR2 is FYNNEI in the germline V gene. V shed 5 bases and J 6 bases; nucleotides not matched to a gene: 7. The DNA for the CDR3 is TGTGCCAGCAGTTCAGAGCGGGACAGGGGGGATACGCAGTATTTT. Translating gives CASSSERDRGDTQYF.

This clone was observed a single time. This rearrangement joins TRBV28 to TRBJ2-7; D might be TRBD2 (5 bases). V lost 8 bases and J lost 4, with 12 bases in between. CDR3 length: 12 amino acids. Germline assignment: CDR1 MDHEN and CDR2 SYDVKM. The CDR3 reads CASSLREYEQYF. The DNA for the CDR3 is TGTGCCAGCTCCCTGAGGGAGTACGAGCAGTACTTC.

V and J are TRBV15 and TRBJ2-1, with a weak D call TRBD2 (6 bases). Germline V gene lookup returns CDR1 LNHNV and CDR2 YYDKDF (reference sequence). This CDR3 has 17 amino acids. Trimming shortened V by 0 bases and J by 5 bases, and 17 bases separated the two germline ends. The CDR3 DNA is TGTGCCACCAGCAGAGATTTTCGGGAGTCTACACACAATGAGCAGTTCTTC. Its translation: CATSRDFRESTHNEQFF. Filled out from reference TRBV15 and TRBJ2-1, the complete variable domain reads DAMVIQNPRYQVTQFGKPVTLSCSQTLNHNVMYWYQQKSSQAPKLLFHYYDKDFNNEADTPDNFQSRRPNTSFCFLDIRSPGLGDTAMYLCATSRDFRESTHNEQFFGPGTRLTVL.

This chain joins TRBV7-2 and TRBJ1-5; 7 bases line up with TRBD1. Germline CDR1 SGHTA, CDR2 FQGNSA. This CDR3 contains 13 residues. V lost 8 bases and J lost 7; bases outside the gene matches: 8. The CDR3 sequence is CASGAGGRQPQHF. As DNA, the CDR3 is TGTGCCAGCGGAGCAGGGGGGCGGCAGCCCCAGCATTTT.

J is TRBJ1-2 and V is TRBV5-8; unclear D gene. The CDR3 totals 15 residues. Trimming shortened V by 4 bases and J by 6 bases, and 19 bases separated the two germline ends. Germline assignment: CDR1 SGHTS and CDR2 YDEGEE. The CDR3 sequence: CASSPLRVILHGYTF. As DNA, the CDR3 is TGTGCCAGCAGCCCACTCCGTGTCATCCTACATGGCTACACCTTC.

Concerning this clone: Compared with germline, one end of the junction differs, possibly owing to a read error. This rearrangement joins TRBV20-1 to TRBJ1-2, with D tentatively TRBD1 (6 bases). The CDR3 consists of 11 residues. Germline CDR1 DFQATT, CDR2 SNEGSKA (reference sequence). The CDR3 DNA reads as TGCAGTGCTCCTGGACACGCCCTAGGGGGGTTC. Residues: CSAPGHALGGF.

The V and J genes are TRBV19 and TRBJ2-2; D could derive from TRBD1 or TRBD2 (5 bases each). Germline-derived CDR1 and CDR2 are LNHDA and SQIVND (reference sequence). The CDR3 is made up of 12 amino acids. Trimming removed 5 bases at V and 7 bases at J, with 8 bases between. The CDR3 here is CASSWGYGELFF. DNA for the CDR3: TGTGCCAGTAGTTGGGGGTACGGGGAGCTGTTTTTT.

The V gene is TRBV4-3, the J gene TRBJ2-2; a possible D gene is TRBD2 (5 bases). Germline CDR1 LGHNA, CDR2 YSLEER. This CDR3 has 15 residues. Trimming cost V 0 bases and J 5 bases, with 10 bases left between them. The CDR3 region has the DNA TGCGCCAGCAGCCAAGATCCTAGCCGGACCGGGGAGCTGTTTTTT. It codes for CASSQDPSRTGELFF.

The chain uses TRBV7-9 and TRBJ2-3, with D possibly matching TRBD2 (6 bases). The V gene's germline CDR1 is SEHNR and CDR2 FQNEAQ (reference sequence). The V end was cut by 2 bases, the J end by 4 bases, with 10 bases between. The CDR3 is made up of 14 amino acids. The CDR3 region is CASSLMTSPDTQYF. DNA for the CDR3: TGTGCCAGCAGCTTAATGACTAGTCCAGATACGCAGTATTTT. Together with reference TRBV7-9 and TRBJ2-3, the CDR3 gives the full variable domain: DTGVSQNPRHKITKRGQNVTFRCDPISEHNRLYWYRQTLGQGPEFLTYFQNEAQLEKSRLLSDRFSAERPKGSFSTLEIQRTEQGDSAMYLCASSLMTSPDTQYFGPGTRLTVL.

This chain uses TRBV4-2 with TRBJ2-1; TRBD2 aligns across 10 bases. Losses at the gene ends were 0 bases for V and 4 bases for J; bases not matched to a gene: 6. This CDR3 region has 17 residues. CDR1 and CDR2 (germline): LGHNA, YNFKEQ. CDR3 amino acids: CASSQDKLLAGYNEQFF. CDR3 DNA: TGTGCCAGCAGCCAAGATAAGTTACTAGCGGGGTACAATGAGCAGTTCTTC.

This rearrangement joins TRBV15 to TRBJ1-2, with 11 bases aligning to TRBD1. The CDR3 loop spans 16 amino acids. With 0 bases clipped from V and 4 bases from J, the junction kept 4 bases outside the gene matches. In germline, CDR1 is LNHNV, CDR2 YYDKDF (reference sequence). CDR3 in DNA: TGTGCCACCAGCAGAGATCGGGGGACAGGGGGCTATGGCTACACCTTC. Translated: CATSRDRGTGGYGYTF.

CDR3 region: CASSFGFGELFF. CDR3 sequence (DNA): TGTGCCAGCAGCTTTGGGTTCGGGGAGCTGTTTTTT. V gene TRBV11-2 combines with J gene TRBJ2-2; D remains unclear. Trimming shortened V by 3 bases and J by 7 bases, and 6 bases separated the two germline ends. There are 12 residues in the CDR3. Germline lookup yields CDR1 SGHAT and CDR2 FQNNGV.